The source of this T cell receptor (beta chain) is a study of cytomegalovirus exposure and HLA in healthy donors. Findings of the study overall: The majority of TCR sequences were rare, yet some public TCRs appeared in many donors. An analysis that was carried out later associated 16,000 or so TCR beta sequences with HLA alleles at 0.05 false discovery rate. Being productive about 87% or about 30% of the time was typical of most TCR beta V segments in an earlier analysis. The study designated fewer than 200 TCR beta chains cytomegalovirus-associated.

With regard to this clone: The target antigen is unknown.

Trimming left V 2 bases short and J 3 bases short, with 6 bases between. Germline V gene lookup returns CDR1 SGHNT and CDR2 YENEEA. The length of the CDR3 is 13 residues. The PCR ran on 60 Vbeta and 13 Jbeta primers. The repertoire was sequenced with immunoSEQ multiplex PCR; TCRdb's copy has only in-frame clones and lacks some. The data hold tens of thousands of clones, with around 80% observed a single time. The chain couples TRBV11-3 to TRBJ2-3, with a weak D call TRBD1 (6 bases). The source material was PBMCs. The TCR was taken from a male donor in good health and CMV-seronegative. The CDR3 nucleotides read TGTGCCAGCAGCTTAACAGGGACAGATACGCAGTATTTT. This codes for CASSLTGTDTQYF.